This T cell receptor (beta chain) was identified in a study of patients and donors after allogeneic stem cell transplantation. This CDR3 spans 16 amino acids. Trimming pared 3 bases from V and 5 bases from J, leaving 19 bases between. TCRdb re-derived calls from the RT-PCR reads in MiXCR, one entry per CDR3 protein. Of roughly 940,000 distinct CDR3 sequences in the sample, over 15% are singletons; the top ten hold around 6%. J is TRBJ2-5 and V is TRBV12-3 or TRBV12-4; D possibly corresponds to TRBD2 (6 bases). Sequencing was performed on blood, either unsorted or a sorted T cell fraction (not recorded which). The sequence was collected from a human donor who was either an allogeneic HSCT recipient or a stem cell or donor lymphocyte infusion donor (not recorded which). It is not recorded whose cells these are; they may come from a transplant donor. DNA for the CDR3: TGTGCCAGCAGTTTTTCGGTTGGGACGGGGGTGGAGACCCAGTACTTC. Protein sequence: CASSFSVGTGVETQYF.